These T cell receptor beta chains were read from a single sample in a study of shared clonotypes between healthy human individuals. Produced via immunoSEQ multiplex PCR; TCRdb's table is partial and in-frame only. The sample has roughly 590,000 clones; around 95% are singletons. What was sequenced was naive CD8+ T cells sorted from blood. These receptors all stem from a woman in her 30s in good health. The CDR3 runs from the conserved cysteine through the conserved F or W. D genes are given only for firm matches. Only some rows state a clone size, as once, few, many or a class for expanded clones.

TGTGCCAGCAGTTTACGAGGGGCGCCGAAAGGCTACACCTTC	CASSLRGAPKGYTF	TRBJ1-2	.	TRBV28	.
TGTGCCAGCAGCTTCGGGGGGACCGAGCAGTACTTC	CASSFGGTEQYF	TRBJ2-7	.	TRBV7-9	TRBD2
TGTGCCAGCAGCTTTGGAGCCGGCCGTGAGCAGTTCTTC	CASSFGAGREQFF	TRBJ2-1	.	TRBV5-6	.
TGTGCCAGCACCGGGTACTCTGGAAACACCATATATTTT	CASTGYSGNTIYF	TRBJ1-3	.	TRBV2	.
TGTGCCAGCAGTCCAGGGTCATTTAGCAATCAGCCCCAGCATTTT	CASSPGSFSNQPQHF	TRBJ1-5	few	TRBV2	.
TGTGCCAGCACCGAAAGGGGAGACGGGACAGCCCTGACCCAGTACTTC	CASTERGDGTALTQYF	TRBJ2-5	.	TRBV2	TRBD1
TGTGCCAGCAGCCCTTTTCCTAGCGGAGCTTACGAGCAGTACTTC	CASSPFPSGAYEQYF	TRBJ2-7	.	TRBV6-5	TRBD2
TGTGCCAGCAGCTTTACAGGGAGGTCCTACAATGAGCAGTTCTTC	CASSFTGRSYNEQFF	TRBJ2-1	.	TRBV7-9	.
TGTGCCAGCAGTGTGTCGGACGGCTATGGCTACACCTTC	CASSVSDGYGYTF	TRBJ1-2	.	TRBV2	.
TGTGCCAGCAGCGTAACAGGGGCGAACTCCTACGAGCAGTACTTC	CASSVTGANSYEQYF	TRBJ2-7	.	TRBV7-6	TRBD1
TGTGCCAGCAGCTTAGCAATAAGTACTGGCCCCGGGGAGCTGTTTTTT	CASSLAISTGPGELFF	TRBJ2-2	.	TRBV7-8	.
TGTGCCAGCAGTTTGACTACCGAGGGAACCGGGGAGCTGTTTTTT	CASSLTTEGTGELFF	TRBJ2-2	.	TRBV27	.
TGTGCCAGCAGCTTGAGCTCCGGGACAGGGGTCTATGGCTACACCTTC	CASSLSSGTGVYGYTF	TRBJ1-2	once	TRBV5-6	TRBD1
TGTGCCAGCAGTGAAGACCGAGCGGGAGGGTTCTGGGAGCAGTTCTTC	CASSEDRAGGFWEQFF	TRBJ2-1	.	TRBV6-1	TRBD2
TGTGCCAGCAGCTTCGCCCACGAAGAATACAATGAGCAGTTCTTC	CASSFAHEEYNEQFF	TRBJ2-1	.	TRBV7-9	.
TGTGCCAGCAGCGATCCCGCAGGGGGCGGTAAGTCTCAGCCCCAGCATTTT	CASSDPAGGGKSQPQHF	TRBJ1-5	.	TRBV2	TRBD1
TGTGCCAGCAGCCCCCGCCGGGACCACAATGAGCAGTTCTTC	CASSPRRDHNEQFF	TRBJ2-1	.	TRBV27	.
TGTGCCATCAGTGAGTCAGGAGAAGCGCCAGGCTCCTACGAGCAGTACTTC	CAISESGEAPGSYEQYF	TRBJ2-7	once	TRBV10-3	.
TGCAGCGTTGTAAAAGTTGTCCCGGGGCCATCTGAAGCTTTCTTT	CSVVKVVPGPSEAFF	TRBJ1-1	.	TRBV29-1	.
TGTGCCAGCAGCTTAGTGGTTGTGGGGAAAGAGACCCAGTACTTC	CASSLVVVGKETQYF	TRBJ2-5	.	TRBV7-6	.
TGTGCCAGCAGCTTCGGGACAGGTCCCTACGAGCAGTACTTC	CASSFGTGPYEQYF	TRBJ2-7	once	TRBV5-6	TRBD1
TGTGCCAGCAGCTCCCTCCTCGGGACAGACACCTACGAGCAGTACTTC	CASSSLLGTDTYEQYF	TRBJ2-7	.	TRBV7-8	TRBD1
TGTGCCAGCAGCCCTCACACCGGGGAGCTGTTTTTT	CASSPHTGELFF	TRBJ2-2	.	TRBV9	.
TGTGCCAGCAGCGTAGAGGGGGCTGGACTCGAGCAGTACTTC	CASSVEGAGLEQYF	TRBJ2-7	.	TRBV9	TRBD1